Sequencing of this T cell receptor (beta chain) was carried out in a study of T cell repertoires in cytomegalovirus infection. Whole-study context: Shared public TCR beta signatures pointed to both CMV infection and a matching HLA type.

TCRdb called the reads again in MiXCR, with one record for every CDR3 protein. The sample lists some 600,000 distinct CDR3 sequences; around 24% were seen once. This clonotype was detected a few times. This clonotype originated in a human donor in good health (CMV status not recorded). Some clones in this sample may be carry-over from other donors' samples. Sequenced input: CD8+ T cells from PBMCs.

The CDR3 here is CASSPGTSGGFLYGTDTQYF. CDR3 nucleotide sequence: TGTGCCAGCAGCCCGGGGACTAGCGGGGGCTTCTTGTATGGAACAGATACGCAGTATTTT. The J gene is TRBJ2-3, the V gene TRBV3-1; 14 bases fit TRBD2. Germline CDR1 reads LGHDT; CDR2 reads YNNKEL (reference sequence). The ends lost 4 bases at V and 3 bases at J; junction bases unmatched: 15. CDR3 length: 20 amino acids.